Listed below are T cell receptor beta chains from one sample, sequenced in a study of blood T cell repertoires in COVID-19. TCRdb's copy holds only in-frame clones and misses some; the assay was immunoSEQ multiplex PCR. The sample consists of fewer than 200,000 clones, around 79% of them appearing once. Sequenced input: peripheral blood. The receptors here all came from a woman in her 70s with acute or convalescent COVID-19. Both conserved end residues are part of each CDR3. The D gene is left open where the match is weak. For some rows the clone size is stated as once, few or many, or as a class when expanded; others skip it.

v_call	j_call	clone_size	d_call	cdr3_aa	cdr3_nt
TRBV7-9	TRBJ2-7	.	.	CASSLGSRSYEQYF	TGTGCCAGCAGCTTGGGCAGTCGCTCCTACGAGCAGTACTTC
TRBV27	TRBJ1-6	.	TRBD1	CASSLKDRGTPLHF	TGTGCCAGCAGTTTGAAGGACAGGGGGACACCCCTCCACTTT
TRBV24-1	TRBJ2-1	once	TRBD2	CATSPGGYNEQFF	TGTGCCACCAGTCCGGGAGGCTACAATGAGCAGTTCTTC
TRBV6-7	TRBJ2-7	.	TRBD1	CASSYSGTGVPSSYEQYF	TGTGCCAGCAGTTACTCAGGGACAGGGGTACCTTCCTCCTACGAGCAGTACTTC
TRBV3-1/TRBV3-2	TRBJ2-1	few	TRBD2	CASSLSGLANNEQFF	TGTGCCAGCAGCCTGTCCGGACTAGCCAACAATGAGCAGTTCTTC
TRBV18	TRBJ1-5	.	.	CASSPSSNQPQHF	TGTGCCAGCTCACCGAGTAGCAATCAGCCCCAGCATTTT
TRBV24-1	TRBJ2-3	.	TRBD1	CATSRDRTGSADTQYF	TGTGCCACCAGTAGGGACAGGACAGGGTCAGCAGATACGCAGTATTTT
TRBV19	TRBJ2-1	.	.	CASSIGGSWGYNEQFF	TGTGCCAGTAGTATAGGAGGGTCCTGGGGTTACAATGAGCAGTTCTTC
TRBV10-1	TRBJ1-5	.	.	CASTARVIAHQPQHF	TGCGCCAGCACCGCACGGGTGATAGCGCATCAGCCCCAGCATTTT
TRBV5-1	TRBJ2-5	.	TRBD2	CASSGGLAGGVRETQYF	TGCGCCAGCAGCGGGGGACTAGCGGGAGGGGTCCGCGAGACCCAGTACTTC
TRBV30	TRBJ1-5	.	.	CAWSVQGGGNNQPQHF	TGTGCCTGGAGTGTACAAGGGGGGGGCAACAATCAGCCCCAGCATTTT
TRBV3-1/TRBV3-2	TRBJ2-1	.	TRBD2	CASSQGGLAGDYSYNEQFF	TGTGCCAGCAGCCAAGGGGGACTAGCGGGAGACTACTCCTACAATGAGCAGTTCTTC
TRBV5-4	TRBJ2-1	.	TRBD2	CASSFGLAGEGEQFF	TGTGCCAGCAGCTTCGGACTAGCGGGAGAGGGTGAGCAGTTCTTC
TRBV19	TRBJ2-2	.	TRBD1	CASSNGQGNTGELFF	TGTGCCAGTAGTAACGGACAGGGGAACACCGGGGAGCTGTTTTTT
TRBV2	TRBJ1-1	.	TRBD1	CASRVEGAPTEAFF	TGTGCCAGCCGTGTCGAGGGGGCGCCCACTGAAGCTTTCTTT
TRBV5-1	TRBJ1-4	.	.	CASSPTGSRSNEKLFF	TGCGCCAGCAGCCCAACAGGGAGTCGGTCTAATGAAAAACTGTTTTTT
TRBV7-3	TRBJ1-3	.	TRBD1	CASSLTGGPGNTIYF	TGTGCCAGCAGCTTAACAGGGGGCCCTGGAAACACCATATATTTT
TRBV28	TRBJ1-4	.	TRBD1	CASSLPGGGVEKLFF	TGTGCCAGCAGTTTACCAGGGGGAGGCGTTGAAAAACTGTTTTTT
TRBV18	TRBJ1-2	once	TRBD1	CASSPRDRDGYTF	TGTGCCAGCTCACCACGGGACAGGGACGGCTACACCTTC
TRBV13	TRBJ1-4	.	TRBD1	CASSLALTGGRGKLFF	TGTGCCAGCAGCTTAGCTCTGACAGGGGGAAGGGGGAAACTGTTTTTT
TRBV7-2	TRBJ2-2	.	.	CASSPMDIQNTGELFF	TGTGCCAGCAGCCCGATGGACATTCAGAACACCGGGGAGCTGTTTTTT
TRBV5-1	TRBJ1-2	once	.	CASSLVGGSPVSGYTF	TGCGCCAGCAGCTTGGTAGGGGGATCACCTGTATCTGGCTACACCTTC
TRBV14	TRBJ1-2	once	.	CASSQVQDYGYTF	TGTGCCAGCAGCCAAGTACAGGACTATGGCTACACCTTC
TRBV5-6	TRBJ2-2	.	.	CASSTVTGELFF	TGTGCCAGCAGCACTGTAACCGGGGAGCTGTTTTTT
TRBV25-1	TRBJ2-1	.	.	CASSKFVSSYNEQFF	TGTGCCAGCAGTAAATTCGTTTCCTCCTACAATGAGCAGTTCTTC
TRBV5-1	TRBJ2-7	.	TRBD2	CASSPEVAGASYEQYF	TGCGCCAGCAGCCCAGAGGTAGCGGGGGCCTCCTACGAGCAGTACTTC
TRBV6-5	TRBJ2-1	.	.	CASSQTRSRDEQFF	TGTGCCAGCAGCCAGACTAGAAGTCGCGACGAGCAGTTCTTC